This TCR beta chain derives from a study of PD-1 blockade in classical Hodgkin lymphoma. Notes on the study in general: Nothing has yet pinned down what causes the repertoire differences, possibly disease activity or prior therapy.

With regard to this clone: The target antigen is unknown.

Germline CDR1 reads SNHLY; CDR2 reads FYNNEI. This CDR3 is built from 15 residues. The trim removed 8 bases at V and 1 base at J, leaving 4 bases unmatched. Repertoires were generated with immunoSEQ multiplex PCR, while TCRdb's copy carries only in-frame clones and drops some. The sample includes about 60,000 clones, about nine tenths of them seen just once. Each of the patients experienced relapse following autologous stem cell transplantation, and their brentuximab vedotin exposure differed. This sequence joins TRBV2 and TRBJ2-2, with 10 bases that match TRBD2. The TCR sequence derives from a human donor with classical Hodgkin lymphoma. Sequenced here: peripheral blood mononuclear cells (PBMCs), sampled at baseline. Written as DNA, the CDR3 is TGTGCCAGCCACCAGCGGGAGGGGAACACCGGGGAGCTGTTTTTT. This codes for CASHQREGNTGELFF.